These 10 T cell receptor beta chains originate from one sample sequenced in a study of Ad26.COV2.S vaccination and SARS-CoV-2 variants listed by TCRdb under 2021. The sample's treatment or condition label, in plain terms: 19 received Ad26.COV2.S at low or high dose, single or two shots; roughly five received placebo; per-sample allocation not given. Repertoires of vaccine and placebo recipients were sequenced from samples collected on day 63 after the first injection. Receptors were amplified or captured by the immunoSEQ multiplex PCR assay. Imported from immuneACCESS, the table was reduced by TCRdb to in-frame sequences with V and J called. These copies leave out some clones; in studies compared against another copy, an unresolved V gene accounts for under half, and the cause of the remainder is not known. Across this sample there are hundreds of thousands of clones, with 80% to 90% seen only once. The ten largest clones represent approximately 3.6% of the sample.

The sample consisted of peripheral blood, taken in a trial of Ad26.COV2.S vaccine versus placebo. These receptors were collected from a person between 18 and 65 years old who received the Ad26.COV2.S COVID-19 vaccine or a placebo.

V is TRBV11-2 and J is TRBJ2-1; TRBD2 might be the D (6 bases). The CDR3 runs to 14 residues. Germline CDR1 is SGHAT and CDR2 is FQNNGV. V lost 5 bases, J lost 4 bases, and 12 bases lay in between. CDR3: CASSPWDFYNEQFF. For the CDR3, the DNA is TGTGCCAGCAGCCCCTGGGACTTTTACAATGAGCAGTTCTTC. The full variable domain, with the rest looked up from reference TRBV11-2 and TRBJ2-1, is EAGVAQSPRYKIIEKRQSVAFWCNPISGHATLYWYQQILGQGPKLLIQFQNNGVVDDSQLPKDRFSAERLKGVDSTLKIQPAKLEDSAVYLCASSPWDFYNEQFFGPGTRLTVL.

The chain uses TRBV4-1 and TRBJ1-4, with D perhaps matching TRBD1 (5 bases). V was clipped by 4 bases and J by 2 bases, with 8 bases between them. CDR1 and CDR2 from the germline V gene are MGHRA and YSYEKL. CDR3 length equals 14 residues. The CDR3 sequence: CASSPRDTNEKLFF. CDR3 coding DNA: TGCGCCAGCAGCCCCCGGGACACTAATGAAAAACTGTTTTTT.

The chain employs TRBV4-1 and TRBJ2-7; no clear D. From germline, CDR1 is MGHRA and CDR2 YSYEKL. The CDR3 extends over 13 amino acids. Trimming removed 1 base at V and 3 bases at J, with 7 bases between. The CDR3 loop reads CASSQVGLYEQYF. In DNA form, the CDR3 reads TGCGCCAGCAGCCAAGTTGGGCTCTACGAGCAGTACTTC.

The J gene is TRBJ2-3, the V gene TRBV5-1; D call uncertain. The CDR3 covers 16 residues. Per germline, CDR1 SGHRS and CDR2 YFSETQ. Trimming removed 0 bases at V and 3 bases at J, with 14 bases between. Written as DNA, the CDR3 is TGCGCCAGCAGCTTGGCAGGTCTAGTATATACAGATACGCAGTATTTT. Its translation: CASSLAGLVYTDTQYF.

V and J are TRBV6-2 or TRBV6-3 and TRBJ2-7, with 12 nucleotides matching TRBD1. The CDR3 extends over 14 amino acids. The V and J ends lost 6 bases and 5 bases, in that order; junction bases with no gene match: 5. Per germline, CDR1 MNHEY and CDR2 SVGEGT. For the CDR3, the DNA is TGTGCCAGCAGCCCGAGGGACAGGGGGCACGAGCAGTACTTC. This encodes CASSPRDRGHEQYF.

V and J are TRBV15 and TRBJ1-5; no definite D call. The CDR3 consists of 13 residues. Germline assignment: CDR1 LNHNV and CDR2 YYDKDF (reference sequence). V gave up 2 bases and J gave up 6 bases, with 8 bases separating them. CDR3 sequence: CATSRTGPQPQHF. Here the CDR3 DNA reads TGTGCCACCAGCAGAACCGGGCCTCAGCCCCAGCATTTT.

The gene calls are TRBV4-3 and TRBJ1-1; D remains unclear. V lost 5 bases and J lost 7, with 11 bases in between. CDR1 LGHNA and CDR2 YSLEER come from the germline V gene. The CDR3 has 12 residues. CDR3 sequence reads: CASSEGMGEAFF. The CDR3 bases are TGCGCCAGCAGCGAAGGGATGGGTGAAGCTTTCTTT.

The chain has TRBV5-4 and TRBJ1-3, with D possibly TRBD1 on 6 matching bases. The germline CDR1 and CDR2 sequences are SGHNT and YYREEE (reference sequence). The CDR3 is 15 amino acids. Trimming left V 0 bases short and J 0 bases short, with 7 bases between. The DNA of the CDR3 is TGTGCCAGCAGCTTGGCAGGGGTCTCTGGAAACACCATATATTTT. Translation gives CASSLAGVSGNTIYF. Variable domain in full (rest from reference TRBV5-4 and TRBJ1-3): ETGVTQSPTHLIKTRGQQVTLRCSSQSGHNTVSWYQQALGQGPQFIFQYYREEENGRGNFPPRFSGLQFPNYSSELNVNALELDDSALYLCASSLAGVSGNTIYFGEGSWLTVV.

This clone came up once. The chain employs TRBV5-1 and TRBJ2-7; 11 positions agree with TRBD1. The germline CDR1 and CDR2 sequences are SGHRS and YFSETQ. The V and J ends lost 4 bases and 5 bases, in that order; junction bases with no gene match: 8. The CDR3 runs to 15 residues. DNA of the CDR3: TGCGCCAGCAGCCCAGGGACAGGGGGTCCTAACGAGCAGTACTTC. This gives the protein CASSPGTGGPNEQYF.

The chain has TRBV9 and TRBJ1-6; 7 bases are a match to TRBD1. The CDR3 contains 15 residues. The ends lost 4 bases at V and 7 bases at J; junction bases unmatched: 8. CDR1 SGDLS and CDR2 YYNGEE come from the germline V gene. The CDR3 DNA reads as TGTGCCAGCAGCCCCGGGACAGAGATCAATTCACCCCTCCACTTT. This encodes CASSPGTEINSPLHF.